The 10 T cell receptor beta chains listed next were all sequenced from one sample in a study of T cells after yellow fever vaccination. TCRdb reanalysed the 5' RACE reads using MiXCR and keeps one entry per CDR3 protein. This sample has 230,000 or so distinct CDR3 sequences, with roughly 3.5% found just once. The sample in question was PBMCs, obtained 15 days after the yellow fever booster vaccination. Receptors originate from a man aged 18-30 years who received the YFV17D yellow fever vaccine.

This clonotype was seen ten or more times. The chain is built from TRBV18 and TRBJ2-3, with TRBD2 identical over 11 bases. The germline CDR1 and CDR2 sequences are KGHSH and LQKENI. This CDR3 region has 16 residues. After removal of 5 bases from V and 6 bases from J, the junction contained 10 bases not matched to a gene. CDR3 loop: CASSSVSGGASDTQYF. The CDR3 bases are TGTGCCAGCTCATCAGTTAGCGGGGGGGCGTCGGATACGCAGTATTTT.

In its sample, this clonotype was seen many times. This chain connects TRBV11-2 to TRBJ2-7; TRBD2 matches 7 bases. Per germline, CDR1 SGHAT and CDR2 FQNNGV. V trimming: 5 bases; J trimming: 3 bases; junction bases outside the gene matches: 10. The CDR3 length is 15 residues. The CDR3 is CASSPVQAGLYEQYF. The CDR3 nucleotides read TGTGCCAGCAGCCCGGTCCAAGCGGGGCTCTACGAGCAGTACTTC. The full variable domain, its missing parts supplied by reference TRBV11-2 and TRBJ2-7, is EAGVAQSPRYKIIEKRQSVAFWCNPISGHATLYWYQQILGQGPKLLIQFQNNGVVDDSQLPKDRFSAERLKGVDSTLKIQPAKLEDSAVYLCASSPVQAGLYEQYFGPGTRLTVT.

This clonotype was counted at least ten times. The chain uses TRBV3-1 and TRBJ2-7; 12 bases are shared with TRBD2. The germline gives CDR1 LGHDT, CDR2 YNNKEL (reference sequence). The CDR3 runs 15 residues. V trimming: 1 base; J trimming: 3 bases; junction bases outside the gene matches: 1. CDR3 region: CASSQGLAGDYEQYV. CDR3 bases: TGTGCCAGCAGCCAAGGACTAGCGGGGGACTACGAGCAGTACGTC.

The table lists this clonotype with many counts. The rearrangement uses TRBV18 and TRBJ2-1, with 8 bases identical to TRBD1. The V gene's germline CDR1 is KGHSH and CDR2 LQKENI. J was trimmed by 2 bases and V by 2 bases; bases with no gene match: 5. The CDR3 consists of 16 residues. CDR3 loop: CASSPGQGGAYNEQFF. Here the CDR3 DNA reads TGTGCCAGCTCACCAGGACAGGGCGGCGCCTACAATGAGCAGTTCTTC.

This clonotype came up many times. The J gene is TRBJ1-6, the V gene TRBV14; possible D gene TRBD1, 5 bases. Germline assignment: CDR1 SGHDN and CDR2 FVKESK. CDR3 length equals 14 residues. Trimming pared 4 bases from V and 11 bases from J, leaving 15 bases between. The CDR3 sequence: CASSLWGGMAPLHF. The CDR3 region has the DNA TGTGCCAGCAGCCTGTGGGGGGGAATGGCACCCCTCCACTTT.

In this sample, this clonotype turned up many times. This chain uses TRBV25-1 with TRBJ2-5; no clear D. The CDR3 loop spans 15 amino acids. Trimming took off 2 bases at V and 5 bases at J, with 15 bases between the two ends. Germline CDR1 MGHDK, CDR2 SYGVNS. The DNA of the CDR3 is TGTGCCAGCAGTGAAAGGGCCCCTACCAGGGAGACCCAGTACTTC. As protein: CASSERAPTRETQYF.

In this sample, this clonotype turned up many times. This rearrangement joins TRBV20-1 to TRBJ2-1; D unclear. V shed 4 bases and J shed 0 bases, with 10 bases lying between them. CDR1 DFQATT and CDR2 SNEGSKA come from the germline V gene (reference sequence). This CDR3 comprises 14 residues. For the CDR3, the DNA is TGCAGTGCTACCAGCCAAAGCTCCTACAATGAGCAGTTCTTC. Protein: CSATSQSSYNEQFF.

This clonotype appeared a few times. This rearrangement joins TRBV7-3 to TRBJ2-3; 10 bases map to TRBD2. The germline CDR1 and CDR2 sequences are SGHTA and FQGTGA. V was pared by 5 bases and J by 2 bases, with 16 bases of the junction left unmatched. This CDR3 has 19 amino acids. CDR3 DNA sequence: TGTGCCAGCAGCCCCACCCGGAGCGGGGGGGAGAGATCCACAGATACGCAGTATTTT. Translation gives CASSPTRSGGERSTDTQYF.

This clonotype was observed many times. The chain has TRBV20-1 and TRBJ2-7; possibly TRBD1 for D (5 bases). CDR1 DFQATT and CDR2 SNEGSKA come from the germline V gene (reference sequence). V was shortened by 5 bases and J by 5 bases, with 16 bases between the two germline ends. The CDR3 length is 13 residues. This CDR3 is CSASSRVLDEQYV. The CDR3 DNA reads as TGCAGTGCTTCCTCCAGGGTATTGGACGAGCAGTACGTC.

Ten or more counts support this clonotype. The CDR3 loop reads CASSQLDATIGYTF. The CDR3, as DNA: TGTGCCAGCAGCCAACTAGACGCAACTATTGGCTACACCTTC. The chain carries TRBV4-2 and TRBJ1-2; D gene ambiguous. The V end was cut by 2 bases, the J end by 7 bases, with 14 bases between. Germline CDR1 and CDR2: LGHNA and YNFKEQ. The length of the CDR3 is 14 residues.